A single sample is the source of the 5 T cell receptor beta chains below, sequenced in a study of blood T cell repertoires in COVID-19. Method: immunoSEQ multiplex PCR; TCRdb's copy keeps in-frame clones and lacks some. Found here are about 180,000 clones, almost 80% of them singletons; the top ten hold approximately 15%. The sequencing input was PBMCs or T cells enriched from blood (not recorded which). All receptors derive from a woman in her forties or fifties who had recovered from COVID-19.

The chain is built from TRBV5-6 and TRBJ2-7; D is possibly TRBD2 (5 bases). V lost 0 bases and J lost 0, with 7 bases in between. This CDR3 is 14 amino acids long. CDR1 is SGHDT and CDR2 is YYEEEE in the germline V gene. The CDR3 coding sequence is TGTGCCAGCAGCTTGGATCGGGACTCCTACGAGCAGTACTTC. Protein sequence: CASSLDRDSYEQYF.

V gene TRBV19 combines with J gene TRBJ2-7; TRBD1 is a possible D gene (5 bases). Trimming took off 1 base at V and 4 bases at J, with 8 bases between the two ends. This CDR3 is built from 13 residues. Germline CDR1 is LNHDA and CDR2 is SQIVND (reference sequence). The CDR3 sequence is CASSIGGIYEQYF. CDR3 sequence (DNA): TGTGCCAGTAGTATAGGGGGCATTTACGAGCAGTACTTC.

This chain connects TRBV5-1 to TRBJ1-2; 8 bases map to TRBD1. Germline V gene sequence: CDR1 SGHRS, CDR2 YFSETQ. With 0 bases clipped from V and 14 bases from J, the junction kept 6 bases outside the gene matches. There are 12 residues in the CDR3. This chain's CDR3 is CASSLGVGDRTF. CDR3 nucleotide sequence: TGCGCCAGCAGCTTGGGGGTCGGGGACAGGACCTTC.

This clone turned up a few times. J is TRBJ1-1 and V is TRBV4-1; TRBD1 is a possible D gene (6 bases). Between the trimmed V and J ends, which lost 3 bases and 5 bases, there was a span of 16 bases. This CDR3 comprises 15 residues. Germline V CDR1 and CDR2: MGHRA, YSYEKL. The CDR3 sequence is CASSQMAQGSTEAFF. Written as DNA, the CDR3 is TGCGCCAGCAGCCAGATGGCCCAGGGGAGTACTGAAGCTTTCTTT.

The chain has TRBV7-2 and TRBJ1-5; D call uncertain. V was shortened by 5 bases and J by 6 bases, with 14 bases between the two germline ends. The germline V gene has CDR1 SGHTA and CDR2 FQGNSA. CDR3 length: 14 residues. Written as DNA, the CDR3 is TGTGCCAGCAGCGACGGCCCGGCGGGTCAGCCCCAGCATTTT. Amino acid sequence: CASSDGPAGQPQHF.